Listed below are T cell receptor beta chains from one sample, sequenced in a study of blood T cell repertoires in COVID-19. TCRdb keeps only in-frame clones here, not all; method: immunoSEQ multiplex PCR. This sample has around 310,000 clones; 85% to 90% occur once, and the top ten carry around 9%. The specimen was PBMCs or T cells enriched from blood (not recorded which). Every receptor here comes from a woman in her thirties who had recovered from COVID-19. Each CDR3 is given with its conserved first and last residue. Each record gives: V gene, D gene, J gene, clone size, CDR3 DNA, CDR3 protein. D genes are given only for firm matches. Clone size is given for some rows only: seen once, a few or many times, or a class if the clone is expanded.

>TRBV30|TRBD1|TRBJ1-2|few
TGTGCCTGGAGTGTAGAATTATCCCTACCCCGTGGGATGACAGGGGCTGGAGGGTACTATGGCTACACCTTC
CAWSVELSLPRGMTGAGGYYGYTF
>TRBV11-2|TRBD1|TRBJ2-5|once
TGTGCCAGCAGCCCCCCATGGGGACAGGCTAGAGGGGAGACCCAGTACTTC
CASSPPWGQARGETQYF
>TRBV19|-|TRBJ1-2|-
TGTGCCAGTAGTATAGCTACGGGACACCTCTATGGCTACACCTTC
CASSIATGHLYGYTF
>TRBV7-2|TRBD2|TRBJ2-5|-
TGTGCCAGCAGCCCTCAGCGGGACGTGGAGACCCAGTACTTC
CASSPQRDVETQYF
>TRBV11-2|TRBD2|TRBJ2-1|-
TGTGCCAGCATGCGATGGGCTAGCGGGAGTTTTAATGAGCAGTTCTTC
CASMRWASGSFNEQFF
>TRBV6-2/TRBV6-3|-|TRBJ1-5|-
TGTGCCAGCAGCGACAGCTACAATCAGCCCCAGCATTTT
CASSDSYNQPQHF
>TRBV19|-|TRBJ2-7|-
TGTGCCAGTAGTATAGGGGGCCTAAGGGTCTCCTCCTACGAGCAGTACTTC
CASSIGGLRVSSYEQYF
>TRBV7-9|TRBD2|TRBJ2-1|-
TGTGCCAGCAGCCAGGATCCGGGACTACTTCAGTTCTTC
CASSQDPGLLQFF
>TRBV7-2|TRBD2|TRBJ2-2|-
TGTGCCAGCAGCCCGGGGGGGAAGAGCGTGACCGGGGAGCTGTTTTTT
CASSPGGKSVTGELFF
>TRBV3-1/TRBV3-2|-|TRBJ2-2|-
TGTGCCAGCAGCCAAGGCGGGGCGAACACCGGGGAGCTGTTTTTT
CASSQGGANTGELFF
>TRBV11-2|-|TRBJ2-3|-
TGTGCCAGCACCCCTCCGGCAGGGACTAGCACAGATACGCAGTATTTT
CASTPPAGTSTDTQYF
>TRBV28|-|TRBJ1-5|few
TGTGCCAGCGGAAACGGAGGGCGACCAAGCAATCAGCCCCAGCATTTT
CASGNGGRPSNQPQHF
>TRBV7-2|-|TRBJ2-7|-
TGTGCCAGCGGCCGCAGGGTTCCCTACGAGCAGTACTTC
CASGRRVPYEQYF
>TRBV6-6|-|TRBJ2-4|few
TGTGCCAGCAGTTCCGGGGAGGAAGGGAACATTCAGTACTTC
CASSSGEEGNIQYF
>TRBV30|-|TRBJ1-3|-
TGTGCCTGGAGTGGCGGCCTGTTCTCTGGAAACACCATATATTTT
CAWSGGLFSGNTIYF
>TRBV11-2|-|TRBJ1-2|-
TGTGCCAGCAGCTCCGACCCGGGGAATGGCTACACCTTC
CASSSDPGNGYTF
>TRBV9|TRBD2|TRBJ2-5|-
TGTGCCAGCAGTTTAGCGGGAGGGCCCGGGGAGACCCAGTACTTC
CASSLAGGPGETQYF
>TRBV18|TRBD2|TRBJ2-7|-
TGTGCCAGCTCACCACCGAGCGGGAGCGTTTACGAGCAGTACTTC
CASSPPSGSVYEQYF
>TRBV6-5|-|TRBJ1-1|-
TGTGCCAGCAGTTACTCGGGGCAGGGAATTTTCACTGAAGCTTTCTTT
CASSYSGQGIFTEAFF
>TRBV10-2|-|TRBJ1-5|-
TGCGCCAGCAGTGAATACAGGGCTGACCAGCCCCAGCATTTT
CASSEYRADQPQHF
>TRBV2|-|TRBJ2-7|-
TGTGCCAGCAGTGTTGAAACTCTAAGCTCCTACGAGCAGTACTTC
CASSVETLSSYEQYF
>TRBV5-1|TRBD1|TRBJ2-4|once
TGCGCCAGCAGCTTAACAGGGGTCACTTTTAACATTCAGTACTTC
CASSLTGVTFNIQYF
>TRBV19|-|TRBJ1-6|-
TGTGCCAGTAGTATGGTGCGGTCAGACCTCTATAATTCACCCCTCCACTTT
CASSMVRSDLYNSPLHF
>TRBV12-2|-|TRBJ2-3|-
TGTGCAAGTCGCCTGCCGGGGGGGATTACAGATACGCAGTATTTT
CASRLPGGITDTQYF
>TRBV5-4|-|TRBJ2-1|-
TGTGCCAGCAGCGGACAGTACAATGAGCAGTTCTTC
CASSGQYNEQFF
>TRBV3-1/TRBV3-2|TRBD1|TRBJ1-4|-
TGTGCCAGCAGCCAAGCTCTGACAGGGGGCAAGAGGTGGGATCCAGAAGATGAAAAACTGTTTTTT
CASSQALTGGKRWDPEDEKLFF
>TRBV20-1|-|TRBJ2-2|-
TGCAGTGCTAGTTCGGGATACACCGGGGAGCTGTTTTTT
CSASSGYTGELFF
>TRBV10-3|-|TRBJ2-1|-
TGTGCCATCAGAGCGGACCGGGTGTACAATGAGCAGTTCTTC
CAIRADRVYNEQFF